The T cell receptor beta chain under discussion was sequenced for a study of regulatory T cells in long-lasting Graves disease. Turning to the study itself: Graves' patients who were just diagnosed had used antithyroid drugs for under 3 months.

The TCR beta library used iRepertoire HTBI primers with Arm-PCR amplification of CDR3. A single record per CDR3 protein comes from TCRdb applying MiXCR to the multiplex PCR reads. The data contain hundreds of thousands of distinct CDR3 sequences, about 15% of them seen just once; the ten biggest clones take up more than 15%. In this sample, this clonotype turned up many times. As to time point: newly diagnosed GD, antithyroid drugs for less than 3 months. Researchers made the TCR library from RNA that was extracted from PBMCs. Graves' disease diagnosis was established per American Thyroid Association guidelines. The CDR3 has 16 amino acids. CDR1 MRHNA and CDR2 SNTAGT come from the germline V gene. The germline V and J ends were trimmed by 0 bases and 2 bases, with 11 bases remaining between them. These data are also associated with another study on T cells in Graves' hyperthyroidism and ophthalmopathy. As that study records: Each patient was aged 18 to 65 and had newly diagnosed hyperthyroidism of under 2 months' duration.

The chain is built from TRBV6-4 and TRBJ2-1; D is uncertain. The TCR sequence derives from a woman aged 25-40 years with Graves disease. The specimen comprised peripheral blood mononuclear cells (PBMCs), sampled at new diagnosis, from a patient treated with antithyroid drugs. The CDR3: CASSDSVVGTYNEQFF. As DNA, the CDR3 is TGTGCCAGCAGTGACTCCGTAGTAGGGACCTACAATGAGCAGTTCTTC.